Listed below are T cell receptor beta chains from one sample, sequenced in a study of control samples from healthy donors and cancer patients. This table comes from immunoSEQ multiplex PCR, and its TCRdb copy is limited to in-frame clones, with some not included. Of 90,000 or so clones in the sample, about 82% were seen once. The material sequenced was blood. The receptors were gathered from a man in his thirties or forties in good health. CDR3s include the opening cysteine and the closing phenylalanine or tryptophan. A D gene is named only where the DNA matches it firmly. A row's size may be missing; if present it is once, few, many or a size class.

TRBV6-5,TRBJ2-7,once,-,TGTGCCAGCAGTTACGGCGGTTACTCCTACGAGCAGTACTTC,CASSYGGYSYEQYF
TRBV18,TRBJ1-2,-,TRBD1,TGTGCCAGCTCACCGGACAGGACTCCCTATGGCTACACCTTC,CASSPDRTPYGYTF
TRBV11-2,TRBJ2-7,-,-,TGTGCCAGCAGCCACCGGGACCCAAACCCCTACGAGCAGTACTTC,CASSHRDPNPYEQYF
TRBV5-1,TRBJ1-2,-,-,TGCGCCAGCAGCTTGGACGGGAACTATGGCTACACCTTC,CASSLDGNYGYTF
TRBV5-1,TRBJ2-6,-,-,TGCGCCAGCAGCCCAACAGTTGGAGGCAACGTCCTGACTTTC,CASSPTVGGNVLTF
TRBV30,TRBJ2-3,-,TRBD2,TGTGCCTGGAGTCCCGGGACTAGCGGGGACGGGGATACGCAGTATTTT,CAWSPGTSGDGDTQYF
TRBV25-1,TRBJ2-7,few,-,TGTGCCAGCAGTCGGACAGCCTACGAGCAGTACTTC,CASSRTAYEQYF
TRBV5-1,TRBJ2-2,-,-,TGCGCCAGCAGCTTCAATCCCCCAGGGGACGGTGCGGCCGGGGAGCTGTTTTTT,CASSFNPPGDGAAGELFF
TRBV2,TRBJ2-3,once,-,TGTGCCAGCAGGGATAGGGCAGATACGCAGTATTTT,CASRDRADTQYF
TRBV5-6,TRBJ1-3,-,-,TGTGCCAGCAGCTTCTTTCGGTACTCTGGAAACACCATATATTTT,CASSFFRYSGNTIYF
TRBV9,TRBJ2-2,-,TRBD2,TGTGCCAGCAGCGTAGACCCCCCTAGCGGGGTCCTCGGGGAGCTGTTTTTT,CASSVDPPSGVLGELFF
TRBV6-1,TRBJ2-3,-,TRBD2,TGTGCCAGCAGTGATAGCGGGGGGACAGATACGCAGTATTTT,CASSDSGGTDTQYF
TRBV19,TRBJ1-4,-,-,TGTGCCAGTAGTAACGGCAGACGAGAAAAACTGTTTTTT,CASSNGRREKLFF
TRBV19,TRBJ2-5,-,TRBD1,TGTGCCAGTAGTACTCGACAGGGAATGGGAGAGACCCAGTACTTC,CASSTRQGMGETQYF
TRBV10-3,TRBJ1-6,-,-,TGTGCCATCAGTGAGTGGGGTCAGGGGCTCAATTCACCCCTCCACTTT,CAISEWGQGLNSPLHF
TRBV3-1/TRBV3-2,TRBJ1-4,few,TRBD1,TGTGCCAGCAGCCAAGAGGACAGGGATCACGAAAAACTGTTTTTT,CASSQEDRDHEKLFF
TRBV11-2,TRBJ1-3,-,TRBD1,TGTGCCAGCAGCTTAAGGGGGCAATACTCTGGAAACACCATATATTTT,CASSLRGQYSGNTIYF
TRBV5-1,TRBJ1-6,few,-,TGCGCCAGCAGCCCCGGAGGGAATTCACCCCTCCACTTT,CASSPGGNSPLHF
TRBV2,TRBJ2-3,-,TRBD2,TGTGCCGGCGATAGCGGGGTTCGCACAGATACGCAGTATTTT,CAGDSGVRTDTQYF
TRBV6-4,TRBJ1-6,-,-,TGTGCCAGCAGGCGGGACACCGGGGGAGGTTCACCCCTCCACTTT,CASRRDTGGGSPLHF
TRBV2,TRBJ1-2,-,-,TGTGCCAGCAGTGAAAACTATGGCTACACCTTC,CASSENYGYTF
TRBV18,TRBJ1-2,-,-,TGTGCCAGCTCACCGGACCAGGGAGACTATGGCTACACCTTC,CASSPDQGDYGYTF
TRBV6-5,TRBJ1-3,-,-,TGTGCCAGCAGTTACGCCCCATCCTCTGGAAACACCATATATTTT,CASSYAPSSGNTIYF
TRBV7-6,TRBJ2-1,-,TRBD2,TGTGCCAGCAGCTTAGGCAGCCTTGCGGGGGTTGAGCAGTTCTTC,CASSLGSLAGVEQFF
TRBV6-2/TRBV6-3,TRBJ2-5,-,TRBD2,TGTGCCAGCAGCTCCCGGACTAGCGGGGACATCGCGGCCCAGTACTTC,CASSSRTSGDIAAQYF
TRBV28,TRBJ1-4,-,-,TGTGCCAGCAGTGTGTGGGGGGGGTACGAAAAACTGTTTTTT,CASSVWGGYEKLFF
TRBV19,TRBJ2-2,-,-,TGTGCCAGTAGTCTCCGGGGGGCAAGGACCGGGGAGCTGTTTTTT,CASSLRGARTGELFF
TRBV19,TRBJ2-2,once,-,TGTGCCAGTAGTAGGTCGGGCACCGGGGAGCTGTTTTTT,CASSRSGTGELFF
TRBV6-5,TRBJ1-2,-,-,TGTGCCAGCAGTTACTCGTGGGGAAGTGGAGGCTACACCTTC,CASSYSWGSGGYTF
TRBV10-3,TRBJ1-4,-,-,TGTGCCATCAGTCCCGGGGGTGATGAAAAACTGTTTTTT,CAISPGGDEKLFF
TRBV11-2,TRBJ1-2,-,TRBD1,TGTGCCAGCAGCTCGACAGGGGCTGGCTATGGCTACACCTTC,CASSSTGAGYGYTF
TRBV7-6,TRBJ2-7,-,TRBD2,TGTGCCAGCAGCCTTACTAGCGGGGGTCCCCTCAGCTCCTACGAGCAGTACTTC,CASSLTSGGPLSSYEQYF
TRBV6-6,TRBJ2-7,-,-,TGTGCCAGCTCCCGGGACACATACTACGAGCAGTACTTC,CASSRDTYYEQYF
TRBV2,TRBJ1-1,-,-,TGTGCCAGCAGTGATGTCGGGGTAATGAACACTGAAGCTTTCTTT,CASSDVGVMNTEAFF
TRBV6-6,TRBJ1-3,-,-,TGTGCCAGCAGGCTGGGTGGTGGAAACACCATATATTTT,CASRLGGGNTIYF
TRBV6-5,TRBJ2-2,-,-,TGTGCCAGCCGACCCGGGACAATGACCGGGGAGCTGTTTTTT,CASRPGTMTGELFF
TRBV6-6,TRBJ2-5,once,TRBD2,TGTGCCAGCAGTCACGCCCCGATAACGTTCCAGCGGGGTCAAGAGACCCAGTACTTC,CASSHAPITFQRGQETQYF
TRBV30,TRBJ2-5,-,-,TGTGCCTGGAGTGTACTAACACCAAAGGTCGGGGAGACCCAGTACTTC,CAWSVLTPKVGETQYF
TRBV6-5,TRBJ1-1,-,-,TGTGCCAGCAGTTACGGATATGAAGCTTTCTTT,CASSYGYEAFF
TRBV18,TRBJ1-4,-,-,TGTGCCAGCTCACCAAATGAGGAAAAACTGTTTTTT,CASSPNEEKLFF
TRBV19,TRBJ2-7,once,-,TGTGCCAGTAGTCCCCGGTCGGCATACGAGCAGTACTTC,CASSPRSAYEQYF
TRBV5-5,TRBJ1-4,few,-,TGTGCCAGCAGCTTGGGGGGCTGGGGTGAAAAACTGTTTTTT,CASSLGGWGEKLFF
TRBV10-1,TRBJ2-7,-,-,TGCGCCAGCAGTAAAAGGAGGGGGCACGAGCAGTACTTC,CASSKRRGHEQYF
TRBV19,TRBJ2-5,-,TRBD1,TGTGCCAGTAGTTTAAACAGGGGGCGTCAGGAGACCCAGTACTTC,CASSLNRGRQETQYF
TRBV7-7,TRBJ2-5,-,TRBD1,TGTGCCAGCAGCTTAGCACAGGGGTTCCAAGAGACCCAGTACTTC,CASSLAQGFQETQYF
TRBV27,TRBJ2-3,-,TRBD2,TGTGCCAGCAGCGCAATATCTAGCGGGGTTAGCACAGATACGCAGTATTTT,CASSAISSGVSTDTQYF
TRBV30,TRBJ1-2,-,-,TGTGCCTGGAGTGTCTCGCAGCTTGGCTACACCTTC,CAWSVSQLGYTF
TRBV5-1,TRBJ1-4,once,TRBD1,TGCGCCAGCAGCTTCGGACAGGGTGGGGAAAAACTGTTTTTT,CASSFGQGGEKLFF
TRBV9,TRBJ1-6,-,-,TGTGCCAGCAGCGTAGGGAGCTCCTATAATTCACCCCTCCACTTT,CASSVGSSYNSPLHF
TRBV2,TRBJ2-7,-,-,TGTGTCAGTCTAGGGGAGGTAGGATACGAGCAGTACTTC,CVSLGEVGYEQYF
TRBV2,TRBJ1-5,-,TRBD1,TGTGCCAGCAGTGAAAGGGCAGGGGGCTATAGCAATCAGCCCCAGCATTTT,CASSERAGGYSNQPQHF
TRBV28,TRBJ2-2,-,-,TGTGCCAGCAGTAACTTGAGGAGTCCCGGGGAGCTGTTTTTT,CASSNLRSPGELFF
TRBV14,TRBJ2-2,-,-,TGTGCCAGCAGCCATACTTTAAGTCGGTTCGCGAACACCGGGGAGCTGTTTTTT,CASSHTLSRFANTGELFF